This TCR beta chain is from a study of OX40 agonist ivuxolimab in advanced cancers. On the study more broadly: Hepatocellular carcinoma, melanoma, renal cell or head and neck cancer was diagnosed in the dose-escalation patients. Three individuals attained partial responses, comprising one hepatocellular carcinoma case and two cutaneous melanoma cases. Study-wide findings and caveats: Antigen targets of the expanded peripheral T cells went undetermined. Mean expanded clone counts were higher in CD8+ than CD4+ T cells.

Data came from immunoSEQ multiplex PCR; TCRdb stores just in-frame clones and leaves some out. The sample yields under 80,000 clones, around nine tenths seen once. CDR1 and CDR2 from the germline V gene are MNHNS and SASEGT. The CDR3 has 18 residues. V lost 0 bases, J lost 2 bases, and 17 bases lay in between. This clone was seen once. Its specificity is unknown. The clonotype comes from an adult with an advanced solid tumor such as melanoma, head and neck, liver or kidney cancer. The sequences come from CD4+ or CD8+ T cells sorted from blood, collected in a trial of the OX40 agonist ivuxolimab. The chain couples TRBV6-1 to TRBJ1-3; D might be TRBD1 (5 bases). CDR3 sequence: CASSEALRGTATGNTIYF. The CDR3, as DNA: TGTGCCAGCAGTGAAGCGCTTCGAGGGACGGCCACTGGAAACACCATATATTTT.